The present TCR beta chain was sequenced within a study of T cells after somatic rescue of genetic block. V lost 3 bases and J lost 5, with 13 bases in between. Per the germline V gene, CDR1 is SGHTA and CDR2 is FQGTGA. The CDR3 covers 15 residues. A single count supports this clone. The data were produced by immunoSEQ multiplex PCR, yet TCRdb's version contains in-frame clones alone and is incomplete. The data contain fewer than 150,000 clones, 90% to 95% of them singletons. The sample was peripheral blood mononuclear cells (PBMCs). The genes are TRBV7-3 and TRBJ2-2; D is unresolved. This TCR was recovered from a young woman. As DNA, the CDR3 is TGTGCCAGCAGCTTGTTAACAGATTCTACCGGGGAGCTGTTTTTT. Translated: CASSLLTDSTGELFF.